These 23 T cell receptor beta chains originate from one sample sequenced in a study of CD8+ T cells in alopecia areata. Extraction of RNA preceded its reverse transcription into cDNA, which served as the sequencing template. Assay used: immunoSEQ multiplex PCR; TCRdb lists only in-frame clones, some missing. Of fewer than 200,000 clones detected, around 50% appear once; the ten largest clones hold around 13%. Treatment defined: oral pan-JAK inhibitor, 5-10 mg twice daily. The sample consisted of CD8+ T cells sorted from blood, taken at week 24, from a patient treated with tofacitinib. These receptors all stem from a human donor with alopecia areata.

The chain couples TRBV7-2 to TRBJ2-5; TRBD1 agrees at 7 bases. J lost 4 bases, V lost 4 bases, and 9 bases had no gene match. The CDR3 spans 15 residues. Germline V CDR1 and CDR2: SGHTA, FQGNSA. Here the CDR3 reads CASSSWTGAVETQYF. As DNA, the CDR3 is TGTGCCAGCAGCTCCTGGACAGGAGCGGTAGAGACCCAGTACTTC.

This clone was observed many times. The rearrangement links TRBV4-2 to TRBJ2-2, with 9 bases that match TRBD1. The germline CDR1 and CDR2 sequences are LGHNA and YNFKEQ. The length of the CDR3 is 18 residues. Trimming removed 0 bases from V and 7 bases from J; junction bases left unmatched: 12. The CDR3 protein is CASSQDYSGQGFVGELFF. The CDR3 nucleotides are TGTGCCAGCAGCCAAGATTACTCGGGACAGGGATTCGTCGGGGAGCTGTTTTTT.

The chain uses TRBV9 and TRBJ1-2, with a possible D match to TRBD1 (5 bases). Germline V gives CDR1 SGDLS, CDR2 YYNGEE. Between the trimmed V and J ends, which lost 4 bases and 4 bases, there was a span of 20 bases. The CDR3 is made up of 16 amino acids. The chain's CDR3 is CASSLGTQLGSYGYTF. The CDR3 DNA reads as TGTGCCAGCAGCCTCGGGACCCAGCTGGGAAGCTATGGCTACACCTTC.

CDR3 in amino acids: CACQDSSYGYTF. For the CDR3, the DNA is TGTGCCTGCCAGGACAGCAGCTATGGCTACACCTTC. J is TRBJ1-2 and V is TRBV30; D might be TRBD1 (6 bases). Germline V lookup: CDR1 GTSNPN, CDR2 SVGIG (reference sequence). V was pared by 6 bases and J by 4 bases, with 12 bases between. CDR3 length: 12 amino acids.

The chain links TRBV5-6 to TRBJ1-5, with 9 bases aligning to TRBD1. There are 14 residues in the CDR3. Trimming at V came to 0 bases and at J to 6 bases, leaving 1 base not matched to a gene. Germline V gene lookup returns CDR1 SGHDT and CDR2 YYEEEE. CDR3 sequence reads: CASSLGTGVQPQHF. In nucleotides, the CDR3 is TGTGCCAGCAGCTTGGGGACAGGGGTTCAGCCCCAGCATTTT.

V usage is TRBV4-1 and J usage is TRBJ2-5; D is possibly TRBD2 (6 bases). The germline gives CDR1 MGHRA, CDR2 YSYEKL. The CDR3 length is 15 residues. V lost 3 bases, J lost 5 bases, and 16 bases lay in between. The CDR3 here is CASSHITSIGETQYF. The CDR3 DNA is TGCGCCAGCAGCCATATAACTAGCATAGGGGAGACCCAGTACTTC.

The chain's CDR3 is CAWSSEGNTIYF. CDR3 DNA: TGTGCCTGGAGTTCAGAGGGAAACACCATATATTTT. The chain carries TRBV30 and TRBJ1-3; D unclear. This CDR3 has 12 residues. The germline V gene has CDR1 GTSNPN and CDR2 SVGIG (reference sequence). V lost 2 bases to trimming and J lost 4 bases, with 6 bases between them.

The V call is TRBV4-1, the J call TRBJ1-2, with 7 bases matching TRBD1. This CDR3 contains 14 residues. The germline gives CDR1 MGHRA, CDR2 YSYEKL. After removal of 1 base from V and 5 bases from J, the junction contained 4 bases not matched to a gene. Here the CDR3 reads CASSQGQGSYGYTF. The CDR3 DNA is TGCGCCAGCAGCCAAGGACAGGGATCATATGGCTACACCTTC.

V usage is TRBV29-1 and J usage is TRBJ1-2; 7 bases are shared with TRBD1. CDR1 SQVTM and CDR2 ANQGSEA come from the germline V gene. V lost 8 bases and J lost 3; bases outside the gene matches: 18. The CDR3 length is 16 residues. The CDR3 nucleotides are TGCAGCTTGGACAGGTTGAGTCTGTCGTTTCACTATGGCTACACCTTC. This translates into CSLDRLSLSFHYGYTF. Looking up the rest from reference TRBV29-1 and TRBJ1-2 gives the full variable domain: SAVISQKPSRDICQRGTSLTIQCQVDSQVTMMFWYRQQPGQSLTLIATANQGSEATYESGFVIDKFPISRPNLTFSTLTVSNMSPEDSSIYLCSLDRLSLSFHYGYTFGSGTRLTVV.

V is TRBV27 and J is TRBJ1-6, with TRBD1 matching over 7 bases. Germline assignment: CDR1 MNHEY and CDR2 SMNVEV (reference sequence). The V gene end was trimmed by 5 bases and the J gene end by 5 bases; junction bases not matched to a gene: 6. This CDR3 comprises 15 residues. The CDR3 loop reads CASSVGTAHNSPLHF. CDR3 DNA sequence: TGTGCCAGCAGTGTCGGGACAGCCCATAATTCACCCCTCCACTTT.

V usage is TRBV6-1 and J usage is TRBJ2-7; 7 bases map to TRBD1. This CDR3 has 13 residues. Germline CDR1 is MNHNS and CDR2 is SASEGT. V was clipped by 6 bases and J by 5 bases; unmatched bases: 7. This CDR3 is CASRDWGQNEQYF. For the CDR3, the DNA is TGTGCCAGCAGGGACTGGGGACAGAACGAGCAGTACTTC.

This clone was found a few times. The chain joins TRBV15 to TRBJ2-4; D gene unclear. V was shortened by 1 base and J by 0 bases, with 4 bases between the two germline ends. This CDR3 is built from 14 residues. Germline CDR1 and CDR2: LNHNV and YYDKDF (reference sequence). The CDR3 DNA is TGTGCCACCAGCAGAGGGCTAGCCAAAAACATTCAGTACTTC. It is translated as CATSRGLAKNIQYF. Complete variable domain (other parts from reference TRBV15 and TRBJ2-4): DAMVIQNPRYQVTQFGKPVTLSCSQTLNHNVMYWYQQKSSQAPKLLFHYYDKDFNNEADTPDNFQSRRPNTSFCFLDIRSPGLGDTAMYLCATSRGLAKNIQYFGAGTRLSVL.

The chain links TRBV11-2 to TRBJ1-2; D unresolved. The germline V gene has CDR1 SGHAT and CDR2 FQNNGV. This CDR3 is built from 13 residues. The germline V and J ends were trimmed by 8 bases and 3 bases, with 13 bases remaining between them. CDR3 nucleotides: TGTGCCAGCGGGCCTAGGAGGGACTATGGCTACACCTTC. This encodes CASGPRRDYGYTF.

V and J are TRBV7-6 and TRBJ1-6; D is ambiguous. Deletions cut 5 bases from V and 11 bases from J, with 16 bases between. This CDR3 is built from 14 residues. Germline V gives CDR1 SGHVS, CDR2 FNYEAQ. CDR3 nucleotide sequence: TGTGCCAGCAGCCTAGGAGGCCGAGGTACACCCCTCCACTTT. This translates into CASSLGGRGTPLHF.

This clone was observed a few times. The chain is built from TRBV4-1 and TRBJ1-5; D uncertain. This CDR3 spans 15 amino acids. V lost 0 bases and J lost 3, with 9 bases in between. Germline assignment: CDR1 MGHRA and CDR2 YSYEKL. Written as DNA, the CDR3 is TGCGCCAGCAGCCAAGATCGCGGGGACAATCAGCCCCAGCATTTT. Translating gives CASSQDRGDNQPQHF.

This rearrangement joins TRBV5-6 to TRBJ2-2; D tentatively reads TRBD1 or TRBD2 (5 bases each). The CDR3 is made up of 14 amino acids. Deletions cut 2 bases from V and 8 bases from J, with 13 bases between. Germline V gene data show CDR1 as SGHDT and CDR2 as YYEEEE. The CDR3 is CASSFTGRIGELFF. In DNA, the CDR3 is TGTGCCAGCAGCTTCACGGGGCGAATAGGGGAGCTGTTTTTT.

The V and J genes are TRBV10-3 and TRBJ2-7, with 9 bases lining up with TRBD1. After removal of 6 bases from V and 5 bases from J, the junction contained 8 bases not matched to a gene. The CDR3 contains 14 residues. Germline assignment: CDR1 ENHRY and CDR2 SYGVKD. CDR3 DNA: TGTGCCATCAGGCTCCGGACAGGGGATAACGAGCAGTACTTC. This translates into CAIRLRTGDNEQYF.

V gene TRBV30 combines with J gene TRBJ2-6; D gene uncertain. This CDR3 is 14 amino acids long. V was pared by 1 base and J by 3 bases, with 7 bases between. Germline V CDR1 and CDR2: GTSNPN, SVGIG (reference sequence). CDR3: CAWSEGVGANVLTF. The CDR3 region has the DNA TGTGCCTGGAGTGAGGGCGTTGGGGCCAACGTCCTGACTTTC.

The J gene is TRBJ2-6, the V gene TRBV7-9, with D possibly matching TRBD2 (5 bases). V lost 5 bases and J 0 bases, leaving 17 bases between the germline ends. This CDR3 is 18 amino acids long. CDR1 and CDR2 (germline): SEHNR, FQNEAQ (reference sequence). CDR3: CASSGVMLTSSGANVLTF. The CDR3 bases are TGTGCCAGCAGCGGCGTTATGCTTACTAGCTCTGGGGCCAACGTCCTGACTTTC.

The chain employs TRBV7-8 and TRBJ2-3, with D perhaps matching TRBD1 (5 bases). CDR3 size: 15 residues. The germline V and J ends were trimmed by 7 bases and 1 base, with 15 bases remaining between them. Germline V CDR1 and CDR2: SGHVS, FQNEAQ. CDR3 sequence: CASIPKGAGTDTQYF. The DNA for the CDR3 is TGTGCCAGCATCCCGAAAGGGGCAGGCACAGATACGCAGTATTTT.

The chain joins TRBV6-6 to TRBJ2-3; a possible D gene is TRBD1 (5 bases). Germline loops: CDR1 MNHNY, CDR2 SVGAGI (reference sequence). The V gene lost 8 bases and the J gene lost 6 bases, with 12 bases spanning the gap. This CDR3 has 12 amino acids. CDR3 nucleotides: TGTGCCAGCGCAGCACCAGGGGATACGCAGTATTTT. As protein: CASAAPGDTQYF.

The rearrangement joins TRBV29-1 to TRBJ2-1; the D is unclear. The germline CDR1 and CDR2 sequences are SQVTM and ANQGSEA. V was trimmed by 4 bases and J by 9 bases, leaving 7 bases between them. The CDR3 is 10 residues long. CDR3 amino acids: CSVVVSEQFF. The CDR3 coding sequence is TGCAGCGTTGTGGTCTCTGAGCAGTTCTTC.

The genes are TRBV5-6 and TRBJ1-1; D remains ambiguous. Trimming stripped 2 bases from V and 1 base from J, with 3 bases between. The germline V gene has CDR1 SGHDT and CDR2 YYEEEE. The CDR3 consists of 12 residues. CDR3 nucleotide sequence: TGTGCCAGCAGCTTCCCGAACACTGAAGCTTTCTTT. Its protein is CASSFPNTEAFF.